The 15 T cell receptor beta chains in this list originate from one sample, sequenced in a study of identical twins. TCRdb itself ran the 5' RACE reads through MiXCR, one entry per CDR3 protein. The sample holds 600,000 to 700,000 distinct CDR3 sequences, approximately 22% seen once. The same sample was also used in a study of T cells expressing NK-cell markers.

The sample consisted of PBMCs. The receptors originated from a woman between 18 and 30 years old in good health.

This clonotype was observed at least ten times. The V and J genes are TRBV20-1 and TRBJ2-7, with a possible D match to TRBD1 (5 bases). Trimming cost V 6 bases and J 0 bases, with 15 bases left between them. Germline CDR1 DFQATT, CDR2 SNEGSKA (reference sequence). The CDR3 contains 14 residues. The CDR3 protein is CSATDSSYSYEQYF. CDR3 sequence (DNA): TGCAGTGCCACCGACAGTTCCTACTCCTACGAGCAGTACTTC.

The chain carries TRBV7-2 and TRBJ2-1, with a weak D call TRBD2 (5 bases). CDR1 SGHTA and CDR2 FQGNSA come from the germline V gene. V gave up 3 bases and J gave up 5 bases, with 17 bases separating them. The CDR3 length is 16 residues. CDR3 sequence (DNA): TGTGCCAGCAGCTTCGGACCTAGCCCAATAGACAATGAGCAGTTCTTC. Translation: CASSFGPSPIDNEQFF.

The chain recombines TRBV20-1 with TRBJ2-5, with unresolved D. Deletions cut 4 bases from V and 7 bases from J, with 19 bases between. CDR3 length: 14 residues. Germline CDR1 and CDR2: DFQATT and SNEGSKA (reference sequence). The chain's CDR3 is CSATNTFTSGTQYF. CDR3 bases: TGCAGTGCTACAAACACCTTCACGTCAGGGACCCAGTACTTC.

This clonotype was seen a handful of times. V and J are TRBV18 and TRBJ1-5; a possible D gene is TRBD1 (5 bases). The CDR3 is 13 amino acids. The V and J ends lost 5 bases and 4 bases respectively, with 9 bases between them. The germline V gene has CDR1 KGHSH and CDR2 LQKENI. In DNA, the CDR3 is TGTGCCAGCTCATCACAGGAGAATCAGCCCCAGCATTTT. Residues: CASSSQENQPQHF.

CDR3 DNA: TGTGCCAGCAGTTATGCGGGACTAGCGGTCAATGAGCAGTTCTTC. Translation gives CASSYAGLAVNEQFF. The chain recombines TRBV6-5 with TRBJ2-1; 11 bases are shared with TRBD2. V shed 3 bases and J 6 bases; nucleotides not matched to a gene: 4. CDR3 size: 15 residues. Germline CDR1 and CDR2: MNHEY and SVGAGI.

The chain employs TRBV5-1 and TRBJ2-7; 8 positions match TRBD1. The V gene end was trimmed by 0 bases and the J gene end by 5 bases; junction bases not matched to a gene: 1. This CDR3 has 13 amino acids. The V gene's germline CDR1 is SGHRS and CDR2 YFSETQ. Here the CDR3 DNA reads TGCGCCAGCAGCTTGGCGGACAGGGACGAGCAGTACTTC. Its protein is CASSLADRDEQYF.

This chain uses TRBV12-3 or TRBV12-4 with TRBJ2-2; D is ambiguous. The CDR3 loop spans 16 amino acids. V lost 6 bases to trimming and J lost 0 bases, with 14 bases between them. Here the CDR3 DNA reads TGTGCCAGCAGCCCCCCGCTCTCCACGAACACCGGGGAGCTGTTTTTT. This encodes CASSPPLSTNTGELFF.

The DNA of the CDR3 is TGCGCCAGCAGCTTGGCCAATCCCGGAAAAGACTACAATGAGCAGTTCTTC. Translated, it gives CASSLANPGKDYNEQFF. The rearrangement links TRBV5-1 to TRBJ2-1, with D hard to call. The CDR3 has 17 residues. The V gene lost 0 bases and the J gene lost 3 bases, with 16 bases spanning the gap. Germline CDR1 and CDR2: SGHRS and YFSETQ. The full variable domain, with the rest looked up from reference TRBV5-1 and TRBJ2-1, is KAGVTQTPRYLIKTRGQQVTLSCSPISGHRSVSWYQQTPGQGLQFLFEYFSETQRNKGNFPGRFSGRQFSNSRSEMNVSTLELGDSALYLCASSLANPGKDYNEQFFGPGTRLTVL.

This clonotype was detected a few times. The chain employs TRBV5-1 and TRBJ2-3; the match to TRBD2 covers 7 bases. The CDR3 length is 16 residues. Trimming removed 4 bases from V and 0 bases from J; junction bases left unmatched: 8. The germline V gene has CDR1 SGHRS and CDR2 YFSETQ. Here the CDR3 reads CASSPGPSGSTDTQYF. Here the CDR3 DNA reads TGCGCCAGCAGCCCAGGACCTAGCGGAAGCACAGATACGCAGTATTTT.

This clonotype was seen only a few times. Here the CDR3 reads CSASRQGSIDTQYF. The CDR3 nucleotides are TGCAGTGCTTCCAGACAGGGCAGTATAGATACGCAGTATTTT. The genes are TRBV20-1 and TRBJ2-3; the match to TRBD1 covers 7 bases. Germline V gives CDR1 DFQATT, CDR2 SNEGSKA (reference sequence). The CDR3 loop spans 14 amino acids. V lost 5 bases to trimming and J lost 5 bases; unmatched junction nucleotides: 10.

This clonotype was picked up one time. This rearrangement joins TRBV10-3 to TRBJ2-7; TRBD2 matches at 7 bases. This CDR3 spans 13 amino acids. CDR1 and CDR2 (germline): ENHRY, SYGVKD. With V trimmed by 8 bases and J by 2 bases, 6 bases remained unmatched. The CDR3 DNA is TGTGCCATCGGCGGGAGTAACCCCTACGAGCAGTACTTC. This codes for CAIGGSNPYEQYF.

This clonotype was recorded many times. The rearrangement joins TRBV7-9 to TRBJ1-1; D is unresolved. The germline V gene has CDR1 SEHNR and CDR2 FQNEAQ (reference sequence). V was shortened by 4 bases and J by 7 bases, with 13 bases between the two germline ends. CDR3 length equals 13 residues. This chain's CDR3 is CASSYPGGGEAFF. The CDR3 nucleotides read TGTGCCAGCAGCTATCCGGGCGGCGGTGAAGCTTTCTTT.

This clonotype was picked up many times. The rearrangement joins TRBV20-1 to TRBJ2-1; 8 bases agree with TRBD2. V shed 2 bases, J shed 7 bases, and the junction held 13 bases outside the gene matches. CDR1 and CDR2 (germline): DFQATT, SNEGSKA (reference sequence). The CDR3 extends over 16 amino acids. CDR3 residues: CSARTGSGSFRNEQFF. The DNA of the CDR3 is TGCAGTGCTAGAACTGGGAGCGGGAGTTTTAGAAATGAGCAGTTCTTC.

The J gene is TRBJ2-5, the V gene TRBV20-1; 10 nucleotides line up with TRBD2. The CDR3 runs to 14 residues. Unmatched junction bases numbered 5, after V lost 5 bases and J lost 2 bases. Germline values: CDR1 DFQATT, CDR2 SNEGSKA (reference sequence). The CDR3 coding sequence is TGCAGTGCTTTAATTAGCGGGGGGCAAGAGACCCAGTACTTC. It yields the protein CSALISGGQETQYF.

This clonotype occurred once. CDR3 loop: CSARGTFSSYNEQFF. CDR3 coding DNA: TGCAGTGCTAGAGGGACTTTCAGCTCCTACAATGAGCAGTTCTTC. The chain carries TRBV20-1 and TRBJ2-1; D possibly corresponds to TRBD2 (5 bases). Germline lookup yields CDR1 DFQATT and CDR2 SNEGSKA (reference sequence). The CDR3 totals 15 residues. V was cut by 1 base and J by 0 bases, with 10 bases left in between.